This TCR beta chain was sequenced during a study of blood T cell repertoires in COVID-19. Study-wide background: Both acute and convalescent COVID-19 samples were obtained from the United States, Italy and Spain. Nucleic acid was either cDNA or gDNA, and it came from T cells, B-cell-depleted T cells, or PBMCs.

As handled by the study authors: Estimation of nucleated cell counts was performed using reference gene primer amplification. Clones were read by immunoSEQ multiplex PCR, and TCRdb kept only the in-frame ones, dropping some. That table supplies the V and J calls and clone size; D and trimming were determined from the DNA. The sample contains about 59,000 clones, around 81% of which appear only once. Losses at the gene ends were 3 bases for V and 2 bases for J; bases not matched to a gene: 6. Germline V gene lookup returns CDR1 LNHDA and CDR2 SQIVND (reference sequence). The CDR3 totals 15 residues. V usage is TRBV19 and J usage is TRBJ1-2, with 7 bases fitting TRBD1. The TCR comes from a woman aged 80 or older with active or convalescent COVID-19. Sequenced material: peripheral blood. CDR3 sequence reads: CASSMSAGGNYGYTF. The DNA for the CDR3 is TGTGCCAGTAGTATGAGCGCAGGGGGGAACTATGGCTACACCTTC.